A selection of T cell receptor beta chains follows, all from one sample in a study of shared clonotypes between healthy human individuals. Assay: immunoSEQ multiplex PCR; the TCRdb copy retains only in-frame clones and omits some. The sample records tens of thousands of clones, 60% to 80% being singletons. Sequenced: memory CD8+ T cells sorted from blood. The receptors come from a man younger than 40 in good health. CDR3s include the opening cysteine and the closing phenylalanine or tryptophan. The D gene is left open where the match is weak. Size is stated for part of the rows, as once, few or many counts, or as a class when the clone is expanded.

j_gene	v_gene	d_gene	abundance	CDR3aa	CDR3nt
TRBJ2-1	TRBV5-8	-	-	CASSPLDEQFF	TGTGCCAGCAGCCCCTTGGATGAGCAGTTCTTC
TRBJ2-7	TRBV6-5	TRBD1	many	CASSSRDRGAYEQYF	TGTGCCAGCAGTTCCCGCGACAGGGGCGCATACGAGCAGTACTTC
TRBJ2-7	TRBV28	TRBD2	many	CATGGRSYEQYF	TGTGCCACGGGGGGACGGTCCTACGAGCAGTACTTC
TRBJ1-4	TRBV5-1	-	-	CASSPHSKFVGEKLFF	TGCGCCAGCAGCCCCCACTCAAAGTTCGTCGGAGAAAAACTGTTTTTT
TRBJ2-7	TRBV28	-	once	CASSPNYEQYF	TGTGCCAGCAGCCCGAACTACGAGCAGTACTTC
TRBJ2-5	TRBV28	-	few	CASSLWANQETQYF	TGTGCCAGCAGTTTATGGGCAAACCAAGAGACCCAGTACTTC
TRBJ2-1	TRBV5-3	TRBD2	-	CARSLLPLADDYNEQFF	TGTGCCAGAAGCTTGCTCCCCCTAGCGGATGACTACAATGAGCAGTTCTTC
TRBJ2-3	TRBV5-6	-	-	CASSSLADTQYF	TGTGCCAGCAGCTCCCTAGCAGATACGCAGTATTTT
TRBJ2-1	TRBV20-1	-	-	CIAFKDEQFF	TGCATTGCTTTCAAGGATGAGCAGTTCTTC
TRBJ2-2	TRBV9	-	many	CASSAEGAIGELFF	TGTGCCAGCAGCGCCGAGGGAGCCATCGGGGAGCTGTTTTTT
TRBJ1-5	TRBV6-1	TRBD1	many	CASNKDRASNQPQHF	TGTGCCAGCAATAAGGACAGGGCGAGCAATCAGCCCCAGCATTTT
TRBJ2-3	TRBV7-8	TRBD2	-	CASSPLIGRAPTRDTQYF	TGTGCCAGCAGCCCTCTTATCGGGAGGGCCCCTACTCGGGATACGCAGTATTTT
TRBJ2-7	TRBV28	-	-	CASSLISYEQYF	TGTGCCAGCAGCCTAATTTCCTACGAGCAGTACTTC
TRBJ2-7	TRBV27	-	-	CASSFSRVPYEQYF	TGTGCCAGCAGTTTTAGCAGGGTCCCCTACGAGCAGTACTTC
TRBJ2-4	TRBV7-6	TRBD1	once	CASSPGQGGDKNIQYF	TGTGCCAGCAGTCCTGGACAGGGGGGTGACAAAAACATTCAGTACTTC
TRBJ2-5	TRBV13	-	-	CASSSWGQVETQYF	TGTGCCAGCAGCAGCTGGGGTCAGGTAGAGACCCAGTACTTC
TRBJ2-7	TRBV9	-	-	CASSSGSSYEQYF	TGTGCCAGCAGTTCCGGGAGCTCCTACGAGCAGTACTTC
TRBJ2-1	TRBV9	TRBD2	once	CASSVGVTGGLYNEQFF	TGTGCCAGCAGCGTAGGTGTCACGGGAGGACTTTACAATGAGCAGTTCTTC
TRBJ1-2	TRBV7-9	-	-	CASSSGQSNYGYTF	TGTGCCAGCAGCTCCGGACAGTCTAACTATGGCTACACCTTC
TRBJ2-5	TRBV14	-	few	CASSQDFGMETQYF	TGTGCCAGCAGCCAAGATTTTGGGATGGAGACCCAGTACTTC
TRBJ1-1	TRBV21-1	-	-	CASKNTGTPSRGTEAFF	TGTGCCAGCAAGAATACGGGGACCCCCTCAAGGGGCACTGAAGCTTTCTTT
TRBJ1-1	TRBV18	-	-	CASSPAGHNTEAFF	TGTGCCAGCTCACCAGCGGGGCATAACACTGAAGCTTTCTTT
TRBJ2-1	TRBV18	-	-	CASSTDRANEQFF	TGTGCCAGCTCAACGGACCGAGCCAATGAGCAGTTCTTC
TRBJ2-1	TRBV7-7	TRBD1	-	CASSSGTGGFGEQFF	TGTGCCAGCAGCTCCGGGACAGGGGGATTCGGTGAGCAGTTCTTC
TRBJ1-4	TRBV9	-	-	CASSVGAPGPIGATNEKLFF	TGTGCCAGCAGCGTAGGGGCCCCCGGACCCATTGGAGCAACTAATGAAAAACTGTTTTTT
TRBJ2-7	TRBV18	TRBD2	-	CASSPGTRGYEQYF	TGTGCCAGCTCACCTGGGACTAGGGGGTACGAGCAGTACTTC
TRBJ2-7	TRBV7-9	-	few	CASSDLDGTGIGEQYF	TGTGCCAGCAGCGACCTTGATGGGACCGGGATAGGAGAGCAGTACTTC
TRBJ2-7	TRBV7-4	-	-	CASSLSGEAYEQYF	TGTGCCAGCAGCTTATCTGGCGAGGCCTACGAGCAGTACTTC
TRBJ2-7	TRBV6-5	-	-	CASSSETYEQYF	TGTGCCAGCAGCTCAGAGACCTACGAGCAGTACTTC
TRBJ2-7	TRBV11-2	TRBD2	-	CASSAMTRAGGPPEQYF	TGTGCCAGCAGCGCCATGACAAGAGCGGGAGGGCCTCCCGAGCAGTACTTC
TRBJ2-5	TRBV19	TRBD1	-	CASSPQGALGETQYF	TGTGCCAGTAGTCCACAGGGGGCATTGGGGGAGACCCAGTACTTC
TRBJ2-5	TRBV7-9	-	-	CASLRFGAAQETQYF	TGTGCCAGCTTGCGGTTCGGAGCGGCCCAAGAGACCCAGTACTTC
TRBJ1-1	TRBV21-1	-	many	CASSKGHTEAFF	TGTGCCAGCAGCAAGGGACACACTGAAGCTTTCTTT
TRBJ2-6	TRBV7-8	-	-	CASSLAYGNSGANVLTF	TGTGCCAGCAGCTTAGCATACGGCAACTCTGGGGCCAACGTCCTGACTTTC
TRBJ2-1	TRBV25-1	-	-	CASSERGKRSGSRNEQFF	TGTGCCAGCAGTGAAAGGGGGAAGAGGAGCGGGTCACGCAATGAGCAGTTCTTC
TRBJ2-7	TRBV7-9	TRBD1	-	CASRETQGEAYEQYF	TGTGCCAGCAGGGAAACTCAGGGGGAAGCCTACGAGCAGTACTTC
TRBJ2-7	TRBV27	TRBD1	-	CASSSGTGYEQYF	TGTGCCAGCAGTTCCGGGACAGGATACGAGCAGTACTTC
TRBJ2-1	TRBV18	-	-	CASSPGDEQFF	TGTGCCAGCTCCCCGGGAGATGAGCAGTTCTTC
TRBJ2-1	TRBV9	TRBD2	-	CASSQTSGSAGEQFF	TGTGCCAGCAGCCAAACTAGCGGGAGTGCTGGTGAGCAGTTCTTC
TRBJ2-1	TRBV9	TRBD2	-	CASSVDGAGADEQFF	TGTGCCAGCAGCGTAGATGGAGCGGGAGCCGATGAGCAGTTCTTC
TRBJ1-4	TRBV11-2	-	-	CASSSKTFLTNEKLFF	TGTGCCAGCAGCTCGAAGACATTTTTAACTAATGAAAAACTGTTTTTT
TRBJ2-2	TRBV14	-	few	CASSQDLGHYTGELFF	TGTGCCAGCAGCCAAGATTTAGGACACTACACCGGGGAGCTGTTTTTT
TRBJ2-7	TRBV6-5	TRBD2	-	CASSYQASGSYEQYF	TGTGCCAGCAGTTACCAAGCTAGCGGGAGTTACGAGCAGTACTTC
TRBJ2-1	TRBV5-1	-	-	CASSFGRSNEQFF	TGCGCCAGCAGCTTCGGTCGCAGTAATGAGCAGTTCTTC
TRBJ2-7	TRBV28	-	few	CASSLAGTAYEQYF	TGTGCCAGCAGTTTAGCAGGGACGGCCTACGAGCAGTACTTC
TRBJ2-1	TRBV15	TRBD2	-	CATSREKAGGDEQFF	TGTGCCACCAGCAGAGAAAAGGCGGGAGGCGATGAGCAGTTCTTC
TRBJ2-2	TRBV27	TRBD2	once	CASRDSSGKNTGELFF	TGTGCCAGCAGAGACTCTAGCGGGAAGAACACCGGGGAGCTGTTTTTT
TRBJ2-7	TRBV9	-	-	CASSVLPGYEQYF	TGTGCCAGCAGCGTCCTCCCGGGGTACGAGCAGTACTTC
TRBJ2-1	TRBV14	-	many	CASSPGTGRGYNEQFF	TGTGCCAGCAGCCCGGGGACCGGGAGAGGGTACAATGAGCAGTTCTTC
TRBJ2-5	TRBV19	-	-	CASSKVPGTYQETQYF	TGTGCCAGTAGTAAAGTCCCGGGAACGTACCAAGAGACCCAGTACTTC
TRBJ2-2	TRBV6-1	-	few	CASSDRAYGELFF	TGTGCCAGCAGTGACAGGGCATACGGGGAGCTGTTTTTT
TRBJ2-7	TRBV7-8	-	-	CASSQNIYEQYF	TGTGCCAGCAGTCAAAATATATACGAGCAGTACTTC